One and the same sample provided the 3 T cell receptor beta chains below, sequenced in a study of identical twins. TCRdb fed the 5' RACE reads into MiXCR, producing one record per CDR3 protein. The table has more than 600,000 distinct CDR3 sequences, 15% to 20% seen once; the top ten hold about an eighth. The same sample was also studied in work on T cells expressing NK-cell markers.

The specimen sequenced was PBMCs. Source of these receptors: a woman under 30 in good health.

V and J are TRBV7-2 and TRBJ2-1; the match to TRBD2 covers 14 bases. Per germline, CDR1 SGHTA and CDR2 FQGNSA. This CDR3 is 16 amino acids long. V gave up 5 bases and J gave up 2 bases; unmatched junction bases: 2. The CDR3 sequence is CASSRTSGRPYNEQFF. CDR3 nucleotide sequence: TGTGCCAGCAGCCGGACTAGCGGGAGGCCCTACAATGAGCAGTTCTTC.

The chain has TRBV11-1 and TRBJ2-1; 8 positions match TRBD1. Trimming at V came to 5 bases and at J to 1 base, leaving 13 bases not matched to a gene. The germline V gene has CDR1 SGHAT and CDR2 FQDESV (reference sequence). The CDR3 sequence is 18 residues long. Written as DNA, the CDR3 is TGTGCCAGCAGCCCCAGGCTGCAGGGGGCCCCGTCCTACAATGAGCAGTTCTTC. Translation gives CASSPRLQGAPSYNEQFF.

The chain employs TRBV12-3 or TRBV12-4 and TRBJ2-1; D is ambiguous. This CDR3 region has 11 residues. V was shortened by 6 bases and J by 10 bases, with 10 bases between the two germline ends. CDR3 nucleotide sequence: TGTGCCAGCAGCCCTATGGAAGAGCAGTTCTTC. It translates to CASSPMEEQFF.